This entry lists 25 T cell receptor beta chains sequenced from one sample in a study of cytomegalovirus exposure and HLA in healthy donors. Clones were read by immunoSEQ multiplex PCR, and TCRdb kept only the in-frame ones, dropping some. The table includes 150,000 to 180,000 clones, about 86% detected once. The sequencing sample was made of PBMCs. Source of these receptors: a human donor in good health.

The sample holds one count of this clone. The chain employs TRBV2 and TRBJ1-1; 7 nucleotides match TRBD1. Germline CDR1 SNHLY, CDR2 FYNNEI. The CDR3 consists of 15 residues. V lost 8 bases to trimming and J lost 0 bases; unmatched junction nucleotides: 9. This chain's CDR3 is CASPSRQGLNTEAFF. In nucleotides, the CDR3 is TGTGCCAGCCCTTCCCGACAGGGCTTGAACACTGAAGCTTTCTTT.

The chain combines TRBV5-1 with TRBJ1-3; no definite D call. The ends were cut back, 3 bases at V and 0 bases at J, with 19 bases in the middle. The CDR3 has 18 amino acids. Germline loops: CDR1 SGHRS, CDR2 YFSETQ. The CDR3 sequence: CASSSSANWELSGNTIYF. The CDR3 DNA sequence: TGCGCCAGCAGCTCCTCCGCAAATTGGGAGCTCTCTGGAAACACCATATATTTT.

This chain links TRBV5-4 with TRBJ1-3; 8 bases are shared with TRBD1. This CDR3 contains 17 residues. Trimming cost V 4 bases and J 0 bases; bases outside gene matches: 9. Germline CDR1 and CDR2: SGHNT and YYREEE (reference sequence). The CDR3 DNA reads TGTGCCAGCAGCCAAGGCCGGGACAGGTACTCTGGAAACACCATATATTTT. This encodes CASSQGRDRYSGNTIYF.

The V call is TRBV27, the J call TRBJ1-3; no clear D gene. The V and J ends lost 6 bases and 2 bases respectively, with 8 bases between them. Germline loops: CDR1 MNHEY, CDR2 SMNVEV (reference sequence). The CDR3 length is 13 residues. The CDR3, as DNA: TGTGCCAGCAGCAAGGAGGCTGGAAACACCATATATTTT. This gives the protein CASSKEAGNTIYF.

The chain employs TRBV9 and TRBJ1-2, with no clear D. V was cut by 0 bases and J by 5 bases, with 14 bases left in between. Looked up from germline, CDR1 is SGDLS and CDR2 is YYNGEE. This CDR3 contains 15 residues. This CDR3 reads CASSVESSSGYGYTF. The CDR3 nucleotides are TGTGCCAGCAGCGTAGAGTCCTCCTCGGGGTATGGCTACACCTTC.

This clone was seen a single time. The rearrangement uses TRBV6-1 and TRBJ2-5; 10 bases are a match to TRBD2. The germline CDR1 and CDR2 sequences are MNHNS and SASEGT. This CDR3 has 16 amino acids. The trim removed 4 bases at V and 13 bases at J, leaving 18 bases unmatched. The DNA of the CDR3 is TGTGCCAGCAGTGGGGATATAGCGGGAGGACCTAGTTTGATGTACTTC. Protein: CASSGDIAGGPSLMYF.

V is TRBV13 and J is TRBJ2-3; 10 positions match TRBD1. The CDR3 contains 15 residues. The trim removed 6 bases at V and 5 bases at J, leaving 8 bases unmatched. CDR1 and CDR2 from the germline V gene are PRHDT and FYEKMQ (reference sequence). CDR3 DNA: TGTGCCAGCAGATCGTCCGGGACAGGGGAAGATACGCAGTATTTT. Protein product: CASRSSGTGEDTQYF.

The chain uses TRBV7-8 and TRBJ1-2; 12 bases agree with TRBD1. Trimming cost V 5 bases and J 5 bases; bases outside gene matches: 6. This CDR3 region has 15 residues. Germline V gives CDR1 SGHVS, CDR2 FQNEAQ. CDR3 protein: CASSPRDRGLYGYTF. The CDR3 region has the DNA TGTGCCAGCAGCCCGCGGGACAGGGGGCTTTATGGCTACACCTTC.

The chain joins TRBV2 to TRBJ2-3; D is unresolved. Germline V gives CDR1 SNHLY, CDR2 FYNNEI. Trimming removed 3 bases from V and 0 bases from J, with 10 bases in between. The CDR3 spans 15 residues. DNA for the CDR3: TGTGCCAGCAGTGAGGTTCCCACTAGCACAGATACGCAGTATTTT. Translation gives CASSEVPTSTDTQYF.

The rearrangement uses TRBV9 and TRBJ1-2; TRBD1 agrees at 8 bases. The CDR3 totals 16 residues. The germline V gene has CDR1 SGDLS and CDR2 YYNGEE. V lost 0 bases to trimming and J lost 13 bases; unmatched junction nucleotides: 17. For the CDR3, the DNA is TGTGCCAGCAGCGTAGATGGGGGAGACAGGGGTTCTGTTACCACCTTC. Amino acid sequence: CASSVDGGDRGSVTTF.

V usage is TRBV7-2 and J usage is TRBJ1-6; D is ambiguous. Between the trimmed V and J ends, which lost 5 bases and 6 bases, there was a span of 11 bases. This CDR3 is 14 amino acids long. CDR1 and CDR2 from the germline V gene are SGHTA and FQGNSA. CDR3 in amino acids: CASSQWAVNSPLHF. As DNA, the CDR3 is TGTGCCAGCAGCCAGTGGGCAGTTAATTCACCCCTCCACTTT.

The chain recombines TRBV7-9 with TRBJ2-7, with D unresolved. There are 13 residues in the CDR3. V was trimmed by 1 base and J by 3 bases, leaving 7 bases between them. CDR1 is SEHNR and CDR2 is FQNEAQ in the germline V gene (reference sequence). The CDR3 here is CASSLGRNYEQYF. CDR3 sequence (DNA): TGTGCCAGCAGCTTAGGTAGAAACTACGAGCAGTACTTC.

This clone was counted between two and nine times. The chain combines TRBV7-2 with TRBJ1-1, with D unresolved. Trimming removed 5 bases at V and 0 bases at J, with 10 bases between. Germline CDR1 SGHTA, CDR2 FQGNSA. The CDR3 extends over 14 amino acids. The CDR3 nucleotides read TGTGCCAGCAGCCCACAGCCCGTGAACACTGAAGCTTTCTTT. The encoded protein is CASSPQPVNTEAFF.

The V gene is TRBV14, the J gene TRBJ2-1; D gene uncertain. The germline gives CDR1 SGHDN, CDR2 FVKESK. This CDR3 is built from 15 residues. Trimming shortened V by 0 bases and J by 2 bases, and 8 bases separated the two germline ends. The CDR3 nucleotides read TGTGCCAGCAGCCAAGACGGCAGGACCTACAATGAGCAGTTCTTC. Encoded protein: CASSQDGRTYNEQFF.

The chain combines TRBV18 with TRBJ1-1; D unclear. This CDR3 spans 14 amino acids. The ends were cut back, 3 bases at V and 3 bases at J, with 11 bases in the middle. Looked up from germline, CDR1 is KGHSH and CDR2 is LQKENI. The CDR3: CASSPRGSDTEAFF. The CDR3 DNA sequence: TGTGCCAGCTCACCGCGGGGATCCGACACTGAAGCTTTCTTT.

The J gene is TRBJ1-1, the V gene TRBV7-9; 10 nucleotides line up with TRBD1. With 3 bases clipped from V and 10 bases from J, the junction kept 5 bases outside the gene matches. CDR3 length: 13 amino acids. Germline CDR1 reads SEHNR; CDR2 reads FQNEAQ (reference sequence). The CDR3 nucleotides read TGTGCCAGCAGCTTGGGACAGGGGCTATCAGCTTTCTTT. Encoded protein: CASSLGQGLSAFF.

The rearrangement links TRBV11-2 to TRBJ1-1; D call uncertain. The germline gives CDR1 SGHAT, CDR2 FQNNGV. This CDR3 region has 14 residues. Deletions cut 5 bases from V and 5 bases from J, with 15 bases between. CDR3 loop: CASSTIRGWTEAFF. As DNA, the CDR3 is TGTGCCAGCAGCACCATCCGAGGATGGACTGAAGCTTTCTTT.

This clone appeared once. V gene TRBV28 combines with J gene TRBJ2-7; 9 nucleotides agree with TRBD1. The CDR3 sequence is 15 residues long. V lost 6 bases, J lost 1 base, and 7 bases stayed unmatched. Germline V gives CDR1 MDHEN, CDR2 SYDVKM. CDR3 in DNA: TGTGCCAGCAGCCTTGAAGGGACAGGGTCCTACGAGCAGTACTTC. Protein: CASSLEGTGSYEQYF.

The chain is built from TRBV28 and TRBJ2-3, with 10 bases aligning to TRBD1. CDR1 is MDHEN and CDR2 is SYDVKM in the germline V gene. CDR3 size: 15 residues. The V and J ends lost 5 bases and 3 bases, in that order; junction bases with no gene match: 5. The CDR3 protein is CASSVPDRGTDTQYF. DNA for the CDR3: TGTGCCAGCAGTGTCCCGGACAGGGGGACAGATACGCAGTATTTT.

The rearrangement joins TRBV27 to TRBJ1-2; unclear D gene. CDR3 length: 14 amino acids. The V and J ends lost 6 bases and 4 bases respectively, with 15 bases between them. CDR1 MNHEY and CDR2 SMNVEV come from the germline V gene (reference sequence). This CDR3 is CASRRLGPPYGYTF. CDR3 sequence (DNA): TGTGCCAGCAGACGACTAGGACCCCCCTATGGCTACACCTTC.

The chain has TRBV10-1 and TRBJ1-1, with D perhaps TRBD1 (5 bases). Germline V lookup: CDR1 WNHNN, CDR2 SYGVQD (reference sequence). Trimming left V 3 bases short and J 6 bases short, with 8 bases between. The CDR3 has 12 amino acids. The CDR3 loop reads CASSDGGAEAFF. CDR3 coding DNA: TGCGCCAGCAGTGATGGGGGGGCTGAAGCTTTCTTT.

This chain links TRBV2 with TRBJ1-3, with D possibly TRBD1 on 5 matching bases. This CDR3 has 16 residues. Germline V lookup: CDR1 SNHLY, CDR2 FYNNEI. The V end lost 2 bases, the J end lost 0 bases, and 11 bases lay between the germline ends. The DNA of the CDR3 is TGTGCCAGCAGTGAATGGCGGGGGGACTCTGGAAACACCATATATTTT. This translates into CASSEWRGDSGNTIYF.

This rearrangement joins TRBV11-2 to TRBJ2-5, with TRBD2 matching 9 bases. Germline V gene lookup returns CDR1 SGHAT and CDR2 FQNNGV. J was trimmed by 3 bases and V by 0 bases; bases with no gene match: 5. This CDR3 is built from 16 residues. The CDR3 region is CASSLDFLAGKETQYF. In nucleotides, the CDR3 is TGTGCCAGCAGCTTAGATTTTCTAGCGGGGAAAGAGACCCAGTACTTC.

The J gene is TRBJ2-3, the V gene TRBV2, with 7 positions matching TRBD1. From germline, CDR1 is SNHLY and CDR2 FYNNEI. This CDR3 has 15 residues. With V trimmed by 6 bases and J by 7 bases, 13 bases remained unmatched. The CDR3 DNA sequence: TGTGCCAGCAGCGTATTTACAGGGGCGGCAAATACGCAGTATTTT. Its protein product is CASSVFTGAANTQYF.

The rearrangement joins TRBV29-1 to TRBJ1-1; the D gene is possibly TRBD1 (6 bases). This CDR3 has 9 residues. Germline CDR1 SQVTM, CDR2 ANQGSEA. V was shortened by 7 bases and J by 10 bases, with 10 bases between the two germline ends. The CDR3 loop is CSDGQPAFF. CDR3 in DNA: TGCAGCGATGGACAGCCAGCTTTCTTT.